This is a list of T cell receptor beta chains from one sample in a study of shared clonotypes between healthy human individuals. Data came from immunoSEQ multiplex PCR; TCRdb stores just in-frame clones and leaves some out. This table holds under 600,000 clones, approximately 95% found once. Specimen: naive CD4+ T cells sorted from blood. The source of these receptors is a woman aged 25 to 39 in good health. Both conserved end residues are part of each CDR3. D genes are given only for firm matches.

d_call,v_call,cdr3_aa
NA,TRBV20-1,CSARGSEEQYF
TRBD1,TRBV29-1,CSVADRDRTYEQYF
TRBD2,TRBV7-7,CASSFRLARNTGELFF
TRBD1,TRBV5-1,CASSLARGRDTEAFF
NA,TRBV5-4,CASSSRGHSEAFF
NA,TRBV11-2,CASRTGFGVGELFF
NA,TRBV19,CASSISVDTQYF
NA,TRBV10-3,CAISESGNRAAQHF
NA,TRBV19,CASMTGSSAKNIQYF
NA,TRBV9,CASSVTSSGEQYF
TRBD2,TRBV28,CASRSTSAGELFF
NA,TRBV6-1,CASSGTANTGELFF
NA,TRBV28,CASSPFMGDTEKETQYF
TRBD1,TRBV28,CASRRQGLTREQYF
NA,TRBV14,CASSQDLGQINTGELFF
NA,TRBV27,CASSLLMEGGGYYEQYF
NA,TRBV5-5,CASSFRAGGNTIYF